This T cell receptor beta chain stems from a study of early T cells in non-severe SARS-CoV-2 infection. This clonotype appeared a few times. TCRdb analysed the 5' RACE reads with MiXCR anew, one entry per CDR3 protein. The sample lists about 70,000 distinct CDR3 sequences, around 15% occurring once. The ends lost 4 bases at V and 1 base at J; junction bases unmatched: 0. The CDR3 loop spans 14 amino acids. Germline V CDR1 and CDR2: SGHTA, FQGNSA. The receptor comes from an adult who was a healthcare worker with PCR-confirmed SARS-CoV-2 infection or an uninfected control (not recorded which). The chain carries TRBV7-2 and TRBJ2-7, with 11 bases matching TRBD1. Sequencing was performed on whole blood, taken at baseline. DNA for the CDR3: TGTGCCAGCAGCTGGGACAGGGGGTCCTACGAGCAGTACTTC. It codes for CASSWDRGSYEQYF. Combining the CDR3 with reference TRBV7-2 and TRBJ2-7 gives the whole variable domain GAGVSQSPSNKVTEKGKDVELRCDPISGHTALYWYRQSLGQGLEFLIYFQGNSAPDKSGLPSDRFSAERTGGSVSTLTIQRTQQEDSAVYLCASSWDRGSYEQYFGPGTRLTVT.